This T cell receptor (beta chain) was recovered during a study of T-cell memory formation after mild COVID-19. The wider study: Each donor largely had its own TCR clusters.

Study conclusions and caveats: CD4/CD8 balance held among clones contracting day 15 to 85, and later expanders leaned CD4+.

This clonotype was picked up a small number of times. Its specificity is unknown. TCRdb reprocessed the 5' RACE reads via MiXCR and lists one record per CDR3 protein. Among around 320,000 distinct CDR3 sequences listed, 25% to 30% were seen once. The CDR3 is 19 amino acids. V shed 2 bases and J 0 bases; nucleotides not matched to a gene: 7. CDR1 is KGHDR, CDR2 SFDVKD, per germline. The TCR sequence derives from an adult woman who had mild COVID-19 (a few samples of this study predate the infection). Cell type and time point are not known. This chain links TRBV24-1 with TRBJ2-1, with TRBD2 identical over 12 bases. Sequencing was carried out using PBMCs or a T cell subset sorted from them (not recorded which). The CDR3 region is CATSDSGLAGPRSYNEQFF. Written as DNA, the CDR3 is TGTGCCACCAGTGATTCCGGACTAGCGGGACCTCGCTCCTACAATGAGCAGTTCTTC.